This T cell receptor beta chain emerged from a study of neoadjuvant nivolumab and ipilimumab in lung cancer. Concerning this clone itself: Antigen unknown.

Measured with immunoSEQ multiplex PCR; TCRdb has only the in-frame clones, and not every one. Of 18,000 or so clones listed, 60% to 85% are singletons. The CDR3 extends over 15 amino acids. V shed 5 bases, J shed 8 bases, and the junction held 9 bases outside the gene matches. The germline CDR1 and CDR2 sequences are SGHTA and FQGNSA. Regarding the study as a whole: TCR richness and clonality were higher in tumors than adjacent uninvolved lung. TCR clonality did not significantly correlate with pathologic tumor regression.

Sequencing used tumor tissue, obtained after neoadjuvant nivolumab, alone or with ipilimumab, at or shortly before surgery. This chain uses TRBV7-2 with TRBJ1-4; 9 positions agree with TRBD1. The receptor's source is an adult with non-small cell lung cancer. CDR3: CASSQDRTGVEKLFF. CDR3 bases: TGTGCCAGCAGCCAAGATAGGACAGGGGTCGAAAAACTGTTTTTT.